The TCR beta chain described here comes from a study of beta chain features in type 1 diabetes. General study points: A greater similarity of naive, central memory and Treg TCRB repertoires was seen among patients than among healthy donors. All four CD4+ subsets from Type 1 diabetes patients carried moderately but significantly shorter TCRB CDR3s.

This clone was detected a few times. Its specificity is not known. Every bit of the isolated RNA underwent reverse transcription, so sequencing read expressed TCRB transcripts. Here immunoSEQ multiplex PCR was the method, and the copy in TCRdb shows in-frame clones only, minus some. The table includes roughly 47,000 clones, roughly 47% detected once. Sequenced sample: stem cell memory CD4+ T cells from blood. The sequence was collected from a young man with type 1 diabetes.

The CDR3 spells CATSRDAGRIYEQYF. DNA for the CDR3: TGTGCCACCAGCAGAGATGCGGGGCGCATCTACGAGCAGTACTTC. The chain couples TRBV15 to TRBJ2-7, with a weak D call TRBD2 (6 bases). CDR3 length: 15 residues. Germline values: CDR1 LNHNV, CDR2 YYDKDF (reference sequence). V lost 0 bases and J lost 3, with 12 bases in between.